The rows below give T cell receptor beta chains drawn from one sample of a study of blood T cell repertoires in COVID-19. Measured with immunoSEQ multiplex PCR; TCRdb has only the in-frame clones, and not every one. The repertoire holds some 240,000 clones, with around 84% as singletons. The sequenced sample consisted of PBMCs or T cells enriched from blood (not recorded which). These receptors were obtained from a woman aged 45 to 65 who had been exposed to COVID-19. Each CDR3 is given with its conserved first and last residue. D genes are given only for firm matches. Only some rows state a clone size, as once, few, many or a class for expanded clones.

J gene: TRBJ2-2
clone size: NA
D gene: TRBD2
V gene: TRBV5-8
CDR3 DNA: TGTGCCAGCAGCCAGATCCCTGGGGGGGCGAACACCGGGGAGCTGTTTTTT
CDR3 protein: CASSQIPGGANTGELFF

J gene: TRBJ2-1
clone size: NA
D gene: TRBD2
V gene: TRBV4-1
CDR3 DNA: TGCGCCAGCAGCCAAAGATCGACTAGCGGGGTGCCTATGGCTTTGATCTTC
CDR3 protein: CASSQRSTSGVPMALIF

J gene: TRBJ2-2
clone size: NA
D gene: NA
V gene: TRBV5-1
CDR3 DNA: TGCGCCAGCAGCTTTCAACTCACCCGAGACACCGGGGAGCTGTTTTTT
CDR3 protein: CASSFQLTRDTGELFF

J gene: TRBJ1-1
clone size: NA
D gene: TRBD1
V gene: TRBV3-1/TRBV3-2
CDR3 DNA: TGTGCCAGCAGCCAAGCAGGGACAGGTGCTGAAGCTTTCTTT
CDR3 protein: CASSQAGTGAEAFF

J gene: TRBJ1-4
clone size: NA
D gene: NA
V gene: TRBV5-4
CDR3 DNA: TGTGCCAGCAGCTTCACAGGGCCGGGGGAAAAACTGTTTTTT
CDR3 protein: CASSFTGPGEKLFF

J gene: TRBJ1-1
clone size: NA
D gene: NA
V gene: TRBV7-2
CDR3 DNA: TGTGCCAGCAGCTTAGCCCAGGGGAGCACTGAAGCTTTCTTT
CDR3 protein: CASSLAQGSTEAFF

J gene: TRBJ1-1
clone size: NA
D gene: TRBD1
V gene: TRBV3-1/TRBV3-2
CDR3 DNA: TGTGCCAGCAGCCCCCTCCGAGGGACAGGGTCCACTGAAGCTTTCTTT
CDR3 protein: CASSPLRGTGSTEAFF

J gene: TRBJ2-3
clone size: few
D gene: TRBD1
V gene: TRBV6-5
CDR3 DNA: TGTGCCAGCAGTCCAGGGGGACAGGGCACAGATACGCAGTATTTT
CDR3 protein: CASSPGGQGTDTQYF

J gene: TRBJ1-1
clone size: NA
D gene: NA
V gene: TRBV5-1
CDR3 DNA: TGCGCCAGCCTGCCTGAGGGACAGAACACTGAAGCTTTCTTT
CDR3 protein: CASLPEGQNTEAFF

J gene: TRBJ1-2
clone size: NA
D gene: TRBD1
V gene: TRBV28
CDR3 DNA: TGTGCCAGCAACTCGGAGGGGGCGTTTTATGGCTACACCTTC
CDR3 protein: CASNSEGAFYGYTF

J gene: TRBJ1-6
clone size: NA
D gene: TRBD1
V gene: TRBV7-8
CDR3 DNA: TGTGCCAGCAGCTTAGCGGGGACAGGGCATTCACCCCTCCACTTT
CDR3 protein: CASSLAGTGHSPLHF

J gene: TRBJ2-3
clone size: NA
D gene: TRBD2
V gene: TRBV6-2/TRBV6-3
CDR3 DNA: TGTGCCAGCAGTTACGCCGGACTAGCGGGGTCCACAGATACGCAGTATTTT
CDR3 protein: CASSYAGLAGSTDTQYF

J gene: TRBJ1-2
clone size: NA
D gene: NA
V gene: TRBV6-5
CDR3 DNA: TGTGCCAGCGGAGGCCAAGGTGGGAACTATGGCTACACCTTC
CDR3 protein: CASGGQGGNYGYTF

J gene: TRBJ1-2
clone size: NA
D gene: NA
V gene: TRBV28
CDR3 DNA: TGTGCCAGCCGCAGAGGACAAGGGTATGGCTACACCTTC
CDR3 protein: CASRRGQGYGYTF

J gene: TRBJ2-3
clone size: NA
D gene: NA
V gene: TRBV3-1/TRBV3-2
CDR3 DNA: TGTGCCAGCAGCCATCAGGCCCACCACACAGATACGCAGTATTTT
CDR3 protein: CASSHQAHHTDTQYF

J gene: TRBJ2-3
clone size: NA
D gene: NA
V gene: TRBV5-5
CDR3 DNA: TGTGCCAGCAGCCCCGCGTTGGGAGGTACGCAGTATTTT
CDR3 protein: CASSPALGGTQYF

J gene: TRBJ1-2
clone size: NA
D gene: NA
V gene: TRBV12-3/TRBV12-4
CDR3 DNA: TGTGCCAGCACCTTGGTGGGGCCGAGGGGCTACACCTTC
CDR3 protein: CASTLVGPRGYTF

J gene: TRBJ2-3
clone size: NA
D gene: NA
V gene: TRBV9
CDR3 DNA: TGTGCCAGCAGCGCGGGGGGCCTTGGGACAGATACGCAGTATTTT
CDR3 protein: CASSAGGLGTDTQYF

J gene: TRBJ2-3
clone size: once
D gene: NA
V gene: TRBV6-5
CDR3 DNA: TGTGCCGCCCGGGTGCTCCCTAGCGCAGATACGCAGTATTTT
CDR3 protein: CAARVLPSADTQYF

J gene: TRBJ2-2
clone size: NA
D gene: TRBD2
V gene: TRBV6-5
CDR3 DNA: TGTGCCAGCGGGGGACTAGCGGTGAACACCGGGGAGCTGTTTTTT
CDR3 protein: CASGGLAVNTGELFF

J gene: TRBJ2-3
clone size: many
D gene: NA
V gene: TRBV9
CDR3 DNA: TGTGCCAGCAGCGTAGGTGGCGGCGGGGGCACAGATACGCAGTATTTT
CDR3 protein: CASSVGGGGGTDTQYF

J gene: TRBJ1-4
clone size: NA
D gene: NA
V gene: TRBV12-1
CDR3 DNA: TGTGCCAGCACGCGTCTAGGACAGCCGGAGGTTGCAACTAATGAAAAACTGTTTTTT
CDR3 protein: CASTRLGQPEVATNEKLFF

J gene: TRBJ2-1
clone size: NA
D gene: TRBD2
V gene: TRBV14
CDR3 DNA: TGTGCCAGCAGCCAAGATCGGCGCGCGGGGGGAGGAAATGAGCAGTTCTTC
CDR3 protein: CASSQDRRAGGGNEQFF

J gene: TRBJ2-6
clone size: NA
D gene: NA
V gene: TRBV12-5
CDR3 DNA: TGTGCTAGTGGGCGGGACTCCTACTCTGGGGCCAACGTCCTGACTTTC
CDR3 protein: CASGRDSYSGANVLTF

J gene: TRBJ2-2
clone size: NA
D gene: TRBD1
V gene: TRBV18
CDR3 DNA: TGTGCCAGCTCAGGACAGGGAAACACCGGGGAGCTGTTTTTT
CDR3 protein: CASSGQGNTGELFF

J gene: TRBJ2-7
clone size: NA
D gene: TRBD1
V gene: TRBV5-8
CDR3 DNA: TGTGCCAGCAGCTTGGGGCCCGACAGGGTGACCTACGAGCAGTACTTC
CDR3 protein: CASSLGPDRVTYEQYF

J gene: TRBJ2-7
clone size: NA
D gene: NA
V gene: TRBV7-9
CDR3 DNA: TGTGCCAGCAGCTTTGAGCAGGGAGGAAAGAACGAGCAGTACTTC
CDR3 protein: CASSFEQGGKNEQYF

J gene: TRBJ2-7
clone size: once
D gene: TRBD2
V gene: TRBV4-1
CDR3 DNA: TGCGCCAGCAGCCAAGGGACTAGCGGGGGTTACGAGCAGTACTTC
CDR3 protein: CASSQGTSGGYEQYF

J gene: TRBJ2-1
clone size: NA
D gene: TRBD2
V gene: TRBV10-3
CDR3 DNA: TGTGCCATCAAACCGGGACTAGCGGGGGGTGGTGAGCAGTTCTTC
CDR3 protein: CAIKPGLAGGGEQFF

J gene: TRBJ1-2
clone size: NA
D gene: NA
V gene: TRBV2
CDR3 DNA: TGTGCCAGCAGTGAATCCAGGGCGCTGGGCTATGGCTACACCTTC
CDR3 protein: CASSESRALGYGYTF

J gene: TRBJ1-6
clone size: NA
D gene: NA
V gene: TRBV6-5
CDR3 DNA: TGTGCCAGCCGGGAGGGGAGCTCCTATAATTCACCCCTCCACTTT
CDR3 protein: CASREGSSYNSPLHF

J gene: TRBJ1-2
clone size: NA
D gene: TRBD1
V gene: TRBV7-6
CDR3 DNA: TGTGCCAGCAGCCAAGGGGGCGCAGGCGGCTACACCTTC
CDR3 protein: CASSQGGAGGYTF

J gene: TRBJ1-2
clone size: NA
D gene: NA
V gene: TRBV7-8
CDR3 DNA: TGTGCCAGCAGCACGGGCTCGGGGATTTCGGTCTATGGCTACACCTTC
CDR3 protein: CASSTGSGISVYGYTF

J gene: TRBJ1-2
clone size: once
D gene: NA
V gene: TRBV28
CDR3 DNA: TGTGCCAGCATACAGGCGCCCTATGGCTACACCTTC
CDR3 protein: CASIQAPYGYTF

J gene: TRBJ2-5
clone size: NA
D gene: NA
V gene: TRBV2
CDR3 DNA: TGTGCCAGCAGAGATGACTGGCAAGAGACCCAGTACTTC
CDR3 protein: CASRDDWQETQYF

J gene: TRBJ1-2
clone size: NA
D gene: NA
V gene: TRBV4-1
CDR3 DNA: TGCGCCAGCAGCCAAGATCTTAAAGGAGTCCAGGGCGGCTACACCTTC
CDR3 protein: CASSQDLKGVQGGYTF

J gene: TRBJ2-5
clone size: NA
D gene: TRBD1
V gene: TRBV11-2
CDR3 DNA: TGTGCCAGCAGCTTATGGACAGGGAGGGAGACCCAGTACTTC
CDR3 protein: CASSLWTGRETQYF

J gene: TRBJ2-4
clone size: NA
D gene: NA
V gene: TRBV4-1
CDR3 DNA: TGCGCCAGCAGCTCCCCGGGGGAGAGGGGAAACATTCAGTACTTC
CDR3 protein: CASSSPGERGNIQYF

J gene: TRBJ2-7
clone size: NA
D gene: TRBD2
V gene: TRBV5-4
CDR3 DNA: TGTGCCAGCAGCCCCAGGACTAGCGGGGCACACGAGCAGTACTTC
CDR3 protein: CASSPRTSGAHEQYF

J gene: TRBJ2-7
clone size: NA
D gene: NA
V gene: TRBV6-5
CDR3 DNA: TGTGCCAGCAGTTACAATGCCGGAGAGCCCTACGAGCAGTACTTC
CDR3 protein: CASSYNAGEPYEQYF

J gene: TRBJ2-7
clone size: NA
D gene: NA
V gene: TRBV10-3
CDR3 DNA: TGTGCCATCAGTGCCCTTGGAGGGCCGCACGCGTACTTC
CDR3 protein: CAISALGGPHAYF

J gene: TRBJ1-1
clone size: NA
D gene: NA
V gene: TRBV7-8
CDR3 DNA: TGTGCCAGCAGCTTAGGCTATGCTACTGAAGCTTTCTTT
CDR3 protein: CASSLGYATEAFF

J gene: TRBJ1-5
clone size: NA
D gene: NA
V gene: TRBV27
CDR3 DNA: TGTGCCAGCAGTGCAAAACAGGGAAGGAATCAGCCCCAGCATTTT
CDR3 protein: CASSAKQGRNQPQHF

J gene: TRBJ2-7
clone size: once
D gene: TRBD1
V gene: TRBV19
CDR3 DNA: TGTGCCAGTAGTCTCAGGGGGCCGGGGGAGCAGTACTTC
CDR3 protein: CASSLRGPGEQYF

J gene: TRBJ1-1
clone size: NA
D gene: NA
V gene: TRBV3-1/TRBV3-2
CDR3 DNA: TGTGCCAGCAGCCAAGCCAGGGGAGAAAGGAACACTGAAGCTTTCTTT
CDR3 protein: CASSQARGERNTEAFF

J gene: TRBJ1-5
clone size: few
D gene: NA
V gene: TRBV28
CDR3 DNA: TGTGCCAGCAGTTTAAGTCAGGGGATTAATCAGCCCCAGCATTTT
CDR3 protein: CASSLSQGINQPQHF

J gene: TRBJ2-2
clone size: NA
D gene: TRBD2
V gene: TRBV18
CDR3 DNA: TGTGCCAGCTCACCGATTAGCGGGGGGCCAACCGGGGAGCTGTTTTTT
CDR3 protein: CASSPISGGPTGELFF

J gene: TRBJ1-2
clone size: NA
D gene: TRBD1
V gene: TRBV11-2
CDR3 DNA: TGTGCCAGCAGCGGAACCGGGACAGGGGTCTTCGGCTACACCTTC
CDR3 protein: CASSGTGTGVFGYTF

J gene: TRBJ2-7
clone size: NA
D gene: NA
V gene: TRBV7-3
CDR3 DNA: TGTGCCAGCAGCTTAGGTCCTCTATCTAGGTACGAGCAGTACTTC
CDR3 protein: CASSLGPLSRYEQYF

J gene: TRBJ2-3
clone size: NA
D gene: TRBD2
V gene: TRBV19
CDR3 DNA: TGTGCCACCAAATCAACTAGCGGGGGTACAGATACGCAGTATTTT
CDR3 protein: CATKSTSGGTDTQYF

J gene: TRBJ1-2
clone size: NA
D gene: NA
V gene: TRBV3-1/TRBV3-2
CDR3 DNA: TGTGCCAGCAGCCAAGATAAGGAGGTTGGCTACACCTTC
CDR3 protein: CASSQDKEVGYTF

J gene: TRBJ2-7
clone size: NA
D gene: TRBD2
V gene: TRBV11-2
CDR3 DNA: TGTGCCAGCAGCTTAACGGGGGGCGAGCAGTACTTC
CDR3 protein: CASSLTGGEQYF

J gene: TRBJ1-2
clone size: NA
D gene: TRBD1
V gene: TRBV2
CDR3 DNA: TGTGCCAGCAGCCATAGGACAGGGAACTATGGCTACACCTTC
CDR3 protein: CASSHRTGNYGYTF

J gene: TRBJ2-7
clone size: few
D gene: TRBD2
V gene: TRBV7-2
CDR3 DNA: TGTGCCAGCAGCTTAGTCCCCCTAGCGGGGGGTATGTACGAGCAGTACTTC
CDR3 protein: CASSLVPLAGGMYEQYF

J gene: TRBJ1-5
clone size: NA
D gene: NA
V gene: TRBV19
CDR3 DNA: TGTGCCAGTAGTATAGCAATGGCACCAAATCAGCCCCAGCATTTT
CDR3 protein: CASSIAMAPNQPQHF

J gene: TRBJ2-1
clone size: NA
D gene: TRBD2
V gene: TRBV9
CDR3 DNA: TGTGCCAGCAGCTTAGGGACTAGCGGGGGTACTGAGCAGTTCTTC
CDR3 protein: CASSLGTSGGTEQFF

J gene: TRBJ2-3
clone size: NA
D gene: NA
V gene: TRBV30
CDR3 DNA: TGTGCCTGGAGTGTAGGGGTTCGGGCAGGGGGGACAGATACGCAGTATTTT
CDR3 protein: CAWSVGVRAGGTDTQYF